This T cell receptor (beta chain) was sequenced in a study of T cell repertoires in cytomegalovirus infection. Study results and limitations: Ex vivo, HLA-C-restricted CMV-specific TCR beta clonotypes prevailed over the rest of the response.

One entry per CDR3 protein results from TCRdb running MiXCR on the reads. The table records roughly 49,000 distinct CDR3 sequences, roughly 22% of them present only once. The CDR3 extends over 13 amino acids. Germline CDR1 MNHEY, CDR2 SVGEGT. J gave up 4 bases and V 8 bases, and 7 bases lay outside the gene matches. A note on this clonotype: What it recognizes is unknown.

The sequence came from a human donor in good health (CMV status not recorded). Some clones in this sample may be carry-over from other donors' samples. The source material was CD8+ T cells from cultured PBMCs, sampled from culture after CMV antigen stimulation. J is TRBJ2-7 and V is TRBV6-2 or TRBV6-3; 8 bases match TRBD2. The CDR3 sequence is CASGIAGRYEQYF. The CDR3 region has the DNA TGTGCCAGCGGGATAGCGGGAAGGTACGAGCAGTACTTC.